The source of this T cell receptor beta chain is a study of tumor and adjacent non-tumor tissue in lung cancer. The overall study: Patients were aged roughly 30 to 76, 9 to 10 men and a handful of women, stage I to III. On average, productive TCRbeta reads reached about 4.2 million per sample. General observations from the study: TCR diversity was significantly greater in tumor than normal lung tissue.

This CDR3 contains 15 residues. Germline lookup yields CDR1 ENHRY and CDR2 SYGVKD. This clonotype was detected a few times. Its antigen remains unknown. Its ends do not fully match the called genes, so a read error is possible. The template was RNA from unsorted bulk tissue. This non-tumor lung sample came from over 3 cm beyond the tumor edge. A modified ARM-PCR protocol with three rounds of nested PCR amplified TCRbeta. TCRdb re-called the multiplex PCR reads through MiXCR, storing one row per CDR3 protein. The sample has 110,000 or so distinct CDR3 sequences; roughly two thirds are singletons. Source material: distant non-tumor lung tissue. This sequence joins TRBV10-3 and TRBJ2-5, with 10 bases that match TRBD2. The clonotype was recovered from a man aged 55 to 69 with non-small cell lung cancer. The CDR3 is CASTPGLAPQGTQYF. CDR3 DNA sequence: TGTGCCAGCACTCCGGGACTAGCGCCCCAAGGGACCCAGTACTTC.